The clone carrying this TCR beta chain came up many times. Antigen specificity is unknown. With 10-nucleotide random UMIs, 5'RACE was used to make the cDNA. TCRdb reprocessed the 5' RACE reads with MiXCR, giving one entry per CDR3 protein. In the table there are nearly 60,000 distinct CDR3 sequences, 3% to 3.5% of which are singletons. The germline V gene encodes CDR1 ENHRY and CDR2 SYGVKD. This CDR3 region has 16 residues. The V gene end was trimmed by 2 bases and the J gene end by 12 bases; junction bases not matched to a gene: 12. Where libraries were unsorted, they were derived from 2 million PBMCs stored at -80 degrees C. This record comes from a study of neurological immune-mediated disorders. General study findings and limits: Neither clinical nor MRI features were found to be associated with the multiple sclerosis repertoire cluster. Among 34 multiple sclerosis patients, 18 had repertoires that phylogenetic grouping placed in one related-CDR3 cluster, a possible signature.

The gene calls are TRBV10-3 and TRBJ2-1; 11 positions match TRBD1. The sequence was obtained from a woman aged 55-70 years with multiple sclerosis. Specimen: PBMCs. CDR3 in amino acids: CAISEPRDRGIFRQFF. CDR3 coding DNA: TGTGCCATCAGTGAGCCAAGGGACAGGGGGATCTTTCGGCAGTTCTTC.